Each of the 19 T cell receptor beta chains below was sequenced from the same sample in a study of blood T cell repertoires in COVID-19. Here immunoSEQ multiplex PCR was the method, and the copy in TCRdb shows in-frame clones only, minus some. The repertoire holds approximately 250,000 clones, with 80% to 90% as singletons. The specimen was peripheral blood. These receptors came from a man aged 35-49 years who had recovered from COVID-19.

The chain combines TRBV6-6 with TRBJ2-3, with a tentative D call TRBD1 (6 bases). Trimming took 2 bases from V and 3 from J, leaving 15 bases between them. Germline assignment: CDR1 MNHNY and CDR2 SVGAGI (reference sequence). The CDR3 has 16 amino acids. CDR3 loop: CASSYGYRAVTDTQYF. CDR3 coding DNA: TGTGCCAGCAGTTACGGTTACAGGGCAGTGACAGATACGCAGTATTTT.

The chain employs TRBV7-2 and TRBJ2-1; 11 bases match TRBD1. Germline CDR1 reads SGHTA; CDR2 reads FQGNSA. This CDR3 has 16 residues. Trimming cost V 4 bases and J 7 bases; bases outside gene matches: 9. The CDR3 region is CASSWSGTGGWNEQFF. CDR3 nucleotide sequence: TGTGCCAGCAGCTGGAGTGGGACAGGGGGTTGGAATGAGCAGTTCTTC.

This clone came up a few times. The chain is built from TRBV7-9 and TRBJ1-1; D gene uncertain. This CDR3 comprises 15 residues. Germline CDR1 reads SEHNR; CDR2 reads FQNEAQ (reference sequence). The ends were cut back, 1 base at V and 0 bases at J, with 9 bases in the middle. The CDR3: CASSLGRIMNTEAFF. The CDR3 DNA reads TGTGCCAGCAGCTTAGGGAGGATCATGAACACTGAAGCTTTCTTT.

The gene calls are TRBV7-8 and TRBJ2-1; TRBD2 agrees at 7 bases. Looked up from germline, CDR1 is SGHVS and CDR2 is FQNEAQ. V was pared by 2 bases and J by 7 bases, with 14 bases of the junction left unmatched. This CDR3 has 17 amino acids. In DNA form, the CDR3 reads TGTGCCAGCAGCTTATGGGAGAGCGGGACCCTCCCTAATGAGCAGTTCTTC. Protein sequence: CASSLWESGTLPNEQFF. The full variable domain, in which reference TRBV7-8 and TRBJ2-1 provide the parts outside the CDR3, is GAGVSQSPRYKVAKRGQDVALRCDPISGHVSLFWYQQALGQGPEFLTYFQNEAQLDKSGLPSDRFFAERPEGSVSTLKIQRTQQEDSAVYLCASSLWESGTLPNEQFFGPGTRLTVL.

V is TRBV21-1 and J is TRBJ1-3. TRBV21-1 is a recognized pseudogene. The CDR3 is 10 residues long. The CDR3, as DNA: TGTGCCAGCGAACCGGGTCACATATATTTT. It encodes CASEPGHIYF.

V and J are TRBV4-3 and TRBJ2-3; the D gene is possibly TRBD1 (6 bases). The CDR3 is made up of 14 amino acids. Per germline, CDR1 LGHNA and CDR2 YSLEER. V lost 7 bases and J 4 bases, leaving 15 bases between the germline ends. For the CDR3, the DNA is TGCGCCAGCACGGACAGCCGGAACTCAGATACGCAGTATTTT. Its protein product is CASTDSRNSDTQYF.

V is TRBV6-5 and J is TRBJ1-4; D might be TRBD1 (5 bases). The CDR3 consists of 14 residues. Germline V gene sequence: CDR1 MNHEY, CDR2 SVGAGI. With 6 bases removed from V and 8 bases from J, the gap between germline ends came to 16 bases. The CDR3 nucleotides read TGTGCCAGCAGCTTTGGAGGGGAGAACGAAAAACTGTTTTTT. This encodes CASSFGGENEKLFF.

The rearrangement links TRBV5-1 to TRBJ2-5, with TRBD2 matching over 10 bases. The germline CDR1 and CDR2 sequences are SGHRS and YFSETQ. This CDR3 spans 18 amino acids. The V and J ends lost 0 bases and 3 bases, in that order; junction bases with no gene match: 11. In nucleotides, the CDR3 is TGCGCCAGCAGCTTGGGGCGGGCTAGCGGGGGAGCCGAAGAGACCCAGTACTTC. It yields the protein CASSLGRASGGAEETQYF.

The V call is TRBV10-3, the J call TRBJ1-1; 7 nucleotides agree with TRBD1. The CDR3 is 13 residues long. The germline V gene encodes CDR1 ENHRY and CDR2 SYGVKD. J gave up 9 bases and V 0 bases, and 4 bases lay outside the gene matches. The CDR3 sequence is CAISESSTGKAFF. DNA of the CDR3: TGTGCCATCAGTGAGTCCTCGACAGGGAAAGCTTTCTTT.

The table lists this clone with a few counts. This chain connects TRBV27 to TRBJ1-2; D possibly corresponds to TRBD1 (6 bases). The CDR3 has 16 amino acids. V lost 2 bases and J 8 bases, leaving 21 bases between the germline ends. The V gene's germline CDR1 is MNHEY and CDR2 SMNVEV (reference sequence). CDR3 DNA: TGTGCCAGCAGTTTAACCTCTCTCGTACAGGGATCGGGCTACACCTTC. This translates into CASSLTSLVQGSGYTF.

The chain couples TRBV7-2 to TRBJ2-7; 8 nucleotides agree with TRBD1. The CDR3 covers 16 residues. Per germline, CDR1 SGHTA and CDR2 FQGNSA. The V and J ends lost 5 bases and 5 bases, in that order; junction bases with no gene match: 14. The CDR3 DNA reads as TGTGCCAGCAGCCACAAAGGACAGGGAAAGCTCCACGAGCAGTACTTC. This sequence encodes CASSHKGQGKLHEQYF.

The chain employs TRBV6-5 and TRBJ2-5, with D maybe TRBD1 (5 bases). Germline V CDR1 and CDR2: MNHEY, SVGAGI. This CDR3 region has 14 residues. The V end lost 2 bases, the J end lost 4 bases, and 11 bases lay between the germline ends. CDR3 in DNA: TGTGCCAGCAGTTACAAGGGGAATGGAGAGACCCAGTACTTC. Its protein product is CASSYKGNGETQYF.

The chain has TRBV3-1 (or the pseudogene TRBV3-2) and TRBJ2-7; D is perhaps TRBD2 (5 bases). The V end was cut by 0 bases, the J end by 2 bases, with 8 bases between. Germline CDR1 reads LGHDT; CDR2 reads YNNKEL (reference sequence). This CDR3 is 14 amino acids long. Here the CDR3 DNA reads TGTGCCAGCAGCCAAGATTGGCGGGCCTACGAGCAGTACTTC. Translated, it gives CASSQDWRAYEQYF.

The chain employs TRBV19 and TRBJ1-2, with D perhaps matching TRBD1 (5 bases). Trimming removed 6 bases at V and 2 bases at J, with 16 bases between. Germline V gene sequence: CDR1 LNHDA, CDR2 SQIVND (reference sequence). This CDR3 is 15 amino acids long. The CDR3 DNA sequence: TGTGCCAGTAGCGTCTCAGGGCACCCAAACTATGGCTACACCTTC. Its protein is CASSVSGHPNYGYTF.

The rearrangement links TRBV2 to TRBJ2-3, with TRBD2 matching over 7 bases. This CDR3 contains 15 residues. The junction had 4 bases not matched to a gene; V was cut back by 3 bases and J by 1 base. Germline CDR1 reads SNHLY; CDR2 reads FYNNEI. This CDR3 reads CASSDYRGGTDTQYF. The CDR3 bases are TGTGCCAGCAGTGATTATCGGGGGGGCACAGATACGCAGTATTTT.

CDR3 protein: CASSYSPGQGGSPLHF. The CDR3 DNA reads TGTGCCAGCAGTTACTCGCCGGGACAGGGCGGGTCACCCCTCCACTTT. The genes are TRBV6-5 and TRBJ1-6; 9 bases agree with TRBD1. From germline, CDR1 is MNHEY and CDR2 SVGAGI. The CDR3 consists of 16 residues. V was pared by 0 bases and J by 10 bases, with 7 bases of the junction left unmatched.

Only one count was recorded for this clone. V and J are TRBV7-2 and TRBJ1-5; 9 bases fit TRBD1. Germline CDR1 and CDR2: SGHTA and FQGNSA. This CDR3 spans 15 amino acids. J gave up 9 bases and V 5 bases, and 11 bases lay outside the gene matches. CDR3 nucleotide sequence: TGTGCCAGCAGCAGCACCGGGACAGGGACGTGGCCCCAGCATTTT. Translation: CASSSTGTGTWPQHF.

There are a few counts of this clone. The V and J genes are TRBV7-2 and TRBJ2-7; a weak D match, TRBD1 (5 bases). The V end was cut by 2 bases, the J end by 3 bases, with 8 bases between. The CDR3 is 13 residues long. In germline, CDR1 is SGHTA, CDR2 FQGNSA. CDR3 sequence reads: CASSLNRRYEQYF. CDR3 coding DNA: TGTGCCAGCAGCTTAAACAGGCGCTACGAGCAGTACTTC.

The V call is TRBV19, the J call TRBJ1-4; D possibly corresponds to TRBD1 (5 bases). CDR1 and CDR2 from the germline V gene are LNHDA and SQIVND (reference sequence). The CDR3 has 16 amino acids. Trimming took 2 bases from V and 5 from J, leaving 15 bases between them. CDR3 sequence: CASSISQGALNEKLFF. The CDR3 nucleotides read TGTGCCAGTAGTATATCTCAAGGGGCCCTAAATGAAAAACTGTTTTTT.